This entry concerns a single T cell receptor beta chain. This sample is drawn from a study of blood T cell repertoires in COVID-19. Sequencing used immunoSEQ multiplex PCR; TCRdb keeps in-frame clones, though not all of them. The table records about 350,000 clones, 85% to 90% of them present only once. Recruited during active infection, patients (from Seattle) were subsequently followed longitudinally. The ends were cut back, 6 bases at V and 1 base at J, with 16 bases in the middle. From germline, CDR1 is LGHNT and CDR2 FRNRAP. The CDR3 is 15 residues long. Sequencing was performed on peripheral blood. V is TRBV12-5 and J is TRBJ2-7; D is possibly TRBD1 (6 bases). This TCR came from a woman in her seventies with COVID-19, enrolled during active disease. The DNA of the CDR3 is TGTGCTAGTGGACGAGGGGACAAAGTTTCCTACGAGCAGTACTTC. Protein product: CASGRGDKVSYEQYF.